This is a list of T cell receptor beta chains from one sample in a study of blood T cell repertoires in COVID-19. Produced via immunoSEQ multiplex PCR; TCRdb's table is partial and in-frame only. The sample yields fewer than 250,000 clones, roughly 90% seen once. Sequencing was performed on peripheral blood. Receptors were obtained from a man in his sixties who had recovered from COVID-19. Both conserved end residues are part of each CDR3. The D gene is left open where the match is weak. A clone size is listed for some rows: how often the clone was seen (once, few, many), or a class if it is expanded.

>NA|NA|TRBJ1-3|TRBV5-1
CASSLEQGGSGNTIYF
TGCGCCAGCAGCTTGGAACAAGGGGGCTCTGGAAACACCATATATTTT
>NA|NA|TRBJ1-3|TRBV2
CASSDRAAGNTIYF
TGTGCCAGCAGTGACAGGGCGGCCGGAAACACCATATATTTT
>NA|NA|TRBJ2-7|TRBV9
CASSVSSAPRNEQYF
TGTGCCAGCAGCGTTTCGAGCGCCCCACGGAACGAGCAGTACTTC
>NA|few|TRBJ1-5|TRBV3-1/TRBV3-2
CASSQGSSSNQPQHF
TGTGCCAGCAGCCAAGGCTCTAGCTCTAATCAGCCCCAGCATTTT
>TRBD1|NA|TRBJ1-6|TRBV19
CATAGTADSPLHF
TGTGCCACCGCCGGGACAGCCGATTCACCCCTCCACTTT
>NA|once|TRBJ1-4|TRBV11-2
CASSLVGRANEKLFF
TGTGCCAGCAGCTTAGTCGGCAGGGCTAATGAAAAACTGTTTTTT
>NA|NA|TRBJ1-4|TRBV6-5
CASSYFQGGEKLFF
TGTGCCAGCAGTTACTTCCAGGGAGGTGAAAAACTGTTTTTT
>TRBD1|once|TRBJ1-6|TRBV28
CASSLYSGQGPIGNSPLHF
TGTGCCAGCAGTTTATATTCAGGACAGGGACCAATAGGGAATTCACCCCTCCACTTT
>NA|NA|TRBJ2-1|TRBV18
CASSPAQINEQFF
TGTGCCAGCTCCCCTGCACAGATCAATGAGCAGTTCTTC
>TRBD2|NA|TRBJ2-1|TRBV4-2
CASSQDSGGLYNEQFF
TGTGCCAGCAGCCAAGACTCGGGAGGGCTTTACAATGAGCAGTTCTTC
>TRBD2|NA|TRBJ2-5|TRBV11-3
CASSTGLAGGETQYF
TGTGCCAGCAGCACGGGACTAGCGGGAGGGGAGACCCAGTACTTC
>NA|NA|TRBJ1-3|TRBV7-8
CASSLGGTGNTIYF
TGTGCCAGCAGCTTAGGGGGCACTGGAAACACCATATATTTT
>NA|NA|TRBJ1-2|TRBV2
CASSSFLGSGGYTF
TGTGCCAGCAGTTCCTTTTTGGGTTCGGGTGGCTACACCTTC
>NA|NA|TRBJ2-7|TRBV29-1
CSVQDLSSYEQYF
TGCAGCGTCCAGGATCTGAGCTCCTACGAGCAGTACTTC
>NA|NA|TRBJ2-7|TRBV12-2
CASRLVGMDGGAHYEQYF
TGTGCAAGTCGCTTAGTTGGGATGGACGGGGGGGCCCACTACGAGCAGTACTTC
>TRBD1|NA|TRBJ1-1|TRBV2
CAGRQGISRAEAFF
TGTGCAGGCCGACAGGGAATAAGTAGGGCTGAAGCTTTCTTT
>TRBD1|NA|TRBJ1-6|TRBV3-1/TRBV3-2
CASSSSPGGYNSPLHF
TGTGCCAGCAGCTCCTCGCCAGGGGGGTATAATTCACCCCTCCACTTT
>NA|NA|TRBJ1-4|TRBV28
CASSLGGEKLFF
TGTGCCAGCTCCTTGGGGGGTGAAAAACTGTTTTTT
>NA|NA|TRBJ1-1|TRBV18
CASSPPSQANTEAFF
TGTGCCAGCTCACCACCGAGCCAGGCAAACACTGAAGCTTTCTTT
>TRBD2|once|TRBJ2-3|TRBV11-2
CASSLRGWTSGGAGTQYF
TGTGCCAGCAGCTTACGTGGGTGGACTAGCGGGGGGGCCGGTACGCAGTATTTT
>NA|NA|TRBJ1-3|TRBV6-5
CASRLQGSGNTIYF
TGTGCCAGCAGACTTCAGGGATCTGGAAACACCATATATTTT
>NA|few|TRBJ2-7|TRBV25-1
CASRETQTYEQYF
TGTGCCAGCAGGGAAACCCAGACCTACGAGCAGTACTTC
>NA|NA|TRBJ1-5|TRBV24-1
CATSESQDQPQHF
TGTGCCACCAGTGAGTCCCAGGATCAGCCCCAGCATTTT
>TRBD1|NA|TRBJ1-1|TRBV7-3
CASGQGMNTEAFF
TGTGCCAGTGGACAGGGGATGAACACTGAAGCTTTCTTT
>NA|NA|TRBJ2-1|TRBV19
CASSPDSHNEQFF
TGTGCCAGTAGCCCCGACAGCCACAATGAGCAGTTCTTC
>NA|NA|TRBJ2-1|TRBV25-1
CASGGYEQFF
TGTGCCAGCGGGGGGTATGAGCAGTTCTTC
>TRBD1|NA|TRBJ2-3|TRBV15
CATRPTWDRGTDTQYF
TGTGCCACCAGACCGACTTGGGACAGGGGCACAGATACGCAGTATTTT
>NA|NA|TRBJ1-2|TRBV21-1
CASSKGVGPRRGYTF
TGTGCCAGCAGCAAAGGGGTGGGGCCAAGAAGAGGCTACACCTTC
>NA|NA|TRBJ2-6|TRBV24-1
CATSDPSGTGANVLTF
TGTGCCACCAGTGACCCCTCGGGGACTGGGGCCAACGTCCTGACTTTC
>TRBD1|NA|TRBJ2-7|TRBV11-2
CASSVNRGYEQYF
TGTGCCAGCAGTGTAAACAGGGGGTACGAGCAGTACTTC
>NA|once|TRBJ2-2|TRBV24-1
CATSDPTSGELFF
TGTGCCACCAGTGATCCAACCAGCGGGGAGCTGTTTTTT
>NA|once|TRBJ2-7|TRBV15
CATSRKGDREQYF
TGTGCCACCAGCAGGAAGGGGGATCGCGAGCAGTACTTC
>NA|NA|TRBJ1-1|TRBV7-9
CASSPDRGAFF
TGTGCCAGCAGCCCGGACAGAGGAGCTTTCTTT
>NA|NA|TRBJ2-5|TRBV3-1/TRBV3-2
CASSQATPRSKETQYF
TGTGCCAGCAGCCAAGCCACCCCGCGGAGCAAAGAGACCCAGTACTTC
>NA|NA|TRBJ1-3|TRBV6-5
CASRAKQAPGNTIYF
TGTGCCAGCAGAGCTAAACAGGCCCCTGGAAACACCATATATTTT
>TRBD2|NA|TRBJ2-1|TRBV2
CATAEREGRNEQFF
TGTGCCACCGCTGAGCGGGAGGGTAGAAATGAGCAGTTCTTC
>NA|NA|TRBJ2-1|TRBV7-3
CASGRDYNEQFF
TGTGCCAGCGGGCGGGACTACAATGAGCAGTTCTTC
>NA|once|TRBJ2-1|TRBV7-9
CAGPRGGKQFF
TGTGCCGGCCCAAGGGGGGGAAAGCAGTTCTTC
>TRBD1|NA|TRBJ2-1|TRBV7-2
CASSLARGTGGSNEQFF
TGTGCCAGCAGCTTAGCGCGGGGGACAGGGGGCTCGAATGAGCAGTTCTTC
>TRBD2|NA|TRBJ2-5|TRBV5-1
CASSSGGPAGRTQYF
TGCGCCAGCAGCTCGGGGGGACCCGCAGGTCGGACCCAGTACTTC
>TRBD1|NA|TRBJ1-4|TRBV7-9
CASSPGDRENEKLFF
TGTGCCAGCAGCCCAGGGGACAGAGAGAATGAAAAACTGTTTTTT
>TRBD1|NA|TRBJ1-1|TRBV5-6
CASSLRRTGGMNTEAFF
TGTGCCAGCAGCTTGCGTCGGACAGGGGGTATGAACACTGAAGCTTTCTTT
>NA|NA|TRBJ2-2|TRBV27
CASSALQGKGELFF
TGTGCCAGCAGTGCGCTCCAGGGGAAGGGGGAGCTGTTTTTT
>NA|NA|TRBJ2-2|TRBV14
CASSQELGIGELFF
TGTGCCAGCAGCCAAGAACTAGGGATCGGGGAGCTGTTTTTT
>NA|NA|TRBJ2-1|TRBV9
CASSVEGGRYNEQFF
TGTGCCAGCAGCGTAGAAGGCGGTCGGTACAATGAGCAGTTCTTC
>NA|NA|TRBJ2-6|TRBV7-3
CASSLTDSRSGANVLTF
TGTGCCAGCAGCTTAACAGACAGCCGCTCTGGGGCCAACGTCCTGACTTTC
>NA|NA|TRBJ1-6|TRBV27
CASSLGPAQNSPLHF
TGTGCCAGCAGTTTAGGGCCAGCTCAAAATTCACCCCTCCACTTT
>TRBD2|once|TRBJ2-3|TRBV19
CASSIVSGGSADTQYF
TGTGCCAGTAGTATAGTTAGCGGGGGGAGTGCAGATACGCAGTATTTT
>NA|few|TRBJ2-1|TRBV11-1
CASSLGRSIYNEQFF
TGTGCCAGCAGCTTAGGGCGGAGCATCTACAATGAGCAGTTCTTC
>TRBD2|once|TRBJ2-5|TRBV30
CAWRLAGGSETQYF
TGTGCCTGGAGGCTAGCGGGAGGATCCGAGACCCAGTACTTC
>NA|NA|TRBJ1-5|TRBV7-2
CASSSVMQGQPQHF
TGTGCCAGCAGCTCAGTGATGCAGGGTCAGCCCCAGCATTTT
>NA|NA|TRBJ2-5|TRBV18
CASSPFGETQYF
TGTGCCAGCTCACCATTCGGAGAGACCCAGTACTTC
>TRBD2|NA|TRBJ2-1|TRBV4-1
CASSQYTSGGSNEQFF
TGCGCCAGCAGCCAGTATACTAGCGGGGGGTCGAATGAGCAGTTCTTC